A single sample is the source of the 15 T cell receptor beta chains below, sequenced in a study of CDR3 diversity in severe acne. TCRdb fed the PCR reads into MiXCR, producing one record per CDR3 protein. The sample carries more than 80,000 distinct CDR3 sequences, 49% recorded once. The specimen was blood. All receptors derive from a male donor with severe acne vulgaris.

This clonotype is a singleton in its sample. The chain joins TRBV24-1 to TRBJ1-4; no reliable D call. The germline CDR1 and CDR2 sequences are KGHDR and SFDVKD. This CDR3 has 13 residues. The V gene lost 6 bases and the J gene lost 7 bases, with 11 bases spanning the gap. The CDR3 sequence is CATSKESGEKLFF. Here the CDR3 DNA reads TGTGCCACCAGTAAGGAGAGCGGTGAAAAACTGTTTTTT.

The chain uses TRBV24-1 and TRBJ1-2; D remains ambiguous. The CDR3 loop spans 14 amino acids. V lost 4 bases and J 5 bases, leaving 13 bases between the germline ends. CDR1 and CDR2 (germline): KGHDR, SFDVKD. The CDR3 here is CATSDPRRRYGYTF. CDR3 sequence (DNA): TGTGCCACCAGTGACCCCAGGCGCCGGTATGGCTACACCTTC.

V usage is TRBV5-1 and J usage is TRBJ2-7; D not resolved. The CDR3 spans 15 residues. The V gene's germline CDR1 is SGHRS and CDR2 YFSETQ. Trimming cost V 2 bases and J 0 bases, with 12 bases left between them. The CDR3 DNA follows: TGCGCCAGCAGCTTATTTCGGACGACCTCCTACGAGCAGTACTTC. Protein sequence: CASSLFRTTSYEQYF.

This clonotype is medium-sized (0.01 to 0.1%) by share. J is TRBJ2-7 and V is TRBV20-1; D uncertain. The CDR3 totals 13 residues. Per the germline V gene, CDR1 is DFQATT and CDR2 is SNEGSKA (reference sequence). Trimming took 7 bases from V and 0 from J, leaving 13 bases between them. The CDR3 loop is CSVGKGFSYEQYF. In nucleotides, the CDR3 is TGCAGTGTAGGGAAAGGCTTCTCCTACGAGCAGTACTTC.

The sample holds many counts of this clonotype. The rearrangement uses TRBV12-3 or TRBV12-4 and TRBJ2-1; perhaps TRBD2 as D (5 bases). The CDR3 loop spans 14 amino acids. The V end was cut by 10 bases, the J end by 8 bases, with 21 bases between. CDR3 bases: TGTGCCACCCAGACGAGAAGGGAGAGCGATGAGCAGTTCTTC. Translated: CATQTRRESDEQFF.

This clonotype has a single count. The rearrangement uses TRBV25-1 and TRBJ2-1; 9 bases match TRBD2. This CDR3 comprises 18 residues. V lost 4 bases and J lost 0; bases outside the gene matches: 10. Germline CDR1 reads MGHDK; CDR2 reads SYGVNS. The CDR3, as DNA: TGTGCCAGCAGTGCCCTAGCGGGACCCTCCAGCTCCTACAATGAGCAGTTCTTC. Translation: CASSALAGPSSSYNEQFF.

This clonotype came up a few times. The chain couples TRBV10-1 to TRBJ1-2; TRBD1 is a possible D gene (6 bases). Germline V gene data show CDR1 as WNHNN and CDR2 as SYGVQD (reference sequence). The ends were cut back, 2 bases at V and 5 bases at J, with 9 bases in the middle. The CDR3 extends over 13 amino acids. This CDR3 reads CASSEGRGYGYTF. The DNA of the CDR3 is TGCGCCAGCAGTGAGGGCAGGGGATATGGCTACACCTTC.

The genes are TRBV25-1 and TRBJ1-2; unclear D gene. This CDR3 spans 15 amino acids. With 3 bases removed from V and 2 bases from J, the gap between germline ends came to 13 bases. Per germline, CDR1 MGHDK and CDR2 SYGVNS. CDR3 bases: TGTGCCAGCAGTGACCACCGGGCAGGAAACTATGGCTACACCTTC. This sequence encodes CASSDHRAGNYGYTF.

Judged by abundance, this clonotype is medium-sized. This chain joins TRBV25-1 and TRBJ2-7; D not resolved. In germline, CDR1 is MGHDK, CDR2 SYGVNS. V lost 5 bases and J lost 6, with 14 bases in between. This CDR3 comprises 13 residues. The CDR3 loop is CASSRFLGSEQYF. CDR3 DNA sequence: TGTGCCAGCAGTAGATTTTTGGGATCCGAGCAGTACTTC.

The V and J genes are TRBV15 and TRBJ1-2; D might be TRBD1 (6 bases). The V and J ends lost 1 base and 8 bases respectively, with 14 bases between them. The germline CDR1 and CDR2 sequences are LNHNV and YYDKDF (reference sequence). The CDR3 has 14 residues. In DNA form, the CDR3 reads TGTGCCACCAGCAGAGGAACAGGGAATGGCGGCTACACCTTC. This codes for CATSRGTGNGGYTF.

The chain carries TRBV7-3 and TRBJ1-2, with a tentative D call TRBD1 (6 bases). Germline loops: CDR1 SGHTA, CDR2 FQGTGA. The CDR3 covers 16 residues. The V gene lost 5 bases and the J gene lost 3 bases, with 19 bases spanning the gap. The DNA for the CDR3 is TGTGCCAGCAGCCCTTCCGGATCAGGGGCTGACTATGGCTACACCTTC. This codes for CASSPSGSGADYGYTF.

This clonotype occurred many times. The conserved phenylalanine or tryptophan normally closing the CDR3 is absent here, so this likely arose from a read error. It is unclear where the CDR3 begins or ends on the DNA, so no DNA is shown, and the CDR3 is as TCRdb lists it. The chain employs TRBV12-3 or TRBV12-4 and TRBJ2-4; the DNA was not compared with TRBD1, the D call given in the table. The CDR3 spans 8 residues, counting both ends. The CDR3 loop is CASRRGTG.

This chain joins TRBV7-9 and TRBJ2-7; D might be TRBD1 or TRBD2, each matching 6 bases. V was clipped by 5 bases and J by 6 bases, with 20 bases between them. Germline CDR1 and CDR2: SEHNR and FQNEAQ (reference sequence). There are 15 residues in the CDR3. This CDR3 is CASSPESIGGGEQYF. The CDR3 region has the DNA TGTGCCAGCAGCCCCGAGTCCATTGGAGGGGGCGAGCAGTACTTC.

This clonotype was detected only a few times. The chain carries TRBV4-1 and TRBJ1-5, with 7 positions matching TRBD1. The CDR3 has 16 residues. Germline V CDR1 and CDR2: MGHRA, YSYEKL. J lost 2 bases, V lost 2 bases, and 6 bases had no gene match. Here the CDR3 DNA reads TGCGCCAGCAGCCAACTTATAGGGACAGGCAATCAGCCCCAGCATTTT. Protein: CASSQLIGTGNQPQHF.

The gene calls are TRBV29-1 and TRBJ2-7; D unresolved. The CDR3 runs to 15 residues. Germline CDR1 SQVTM, CDR2 ANQGSEA. Trimming shortened V by 3 bases and J by 3 bases, and 18 bases separated the two germline ends. In DNA form, the CDR3 reads TGCAGCGTTGAGACATGGCCCAAGGGTGACTACGAGCAGTACTTC. Translated: CSVETWPKGDYEQYF.